This T cell receptor (beta chain) was recovered during a study of OX40 agonist ivuxolimab in advanced cancers. Overall study: Partial responses were achieved by three patients, of whom one had hepatocellular carcinoma and two had cutaneous melanoma. The study's findings and limits: The study observed clonal expansion of CD4+ and CD8+ blood T cells by week 6 at 0.1 to 3.0 mg/kg.

Trimming took 7 bases from V and 3 from J, leaving 16 bases between them. The CDR3 covers 14 residues. Germline V gene data show CDR1 as MDHEN and CDR2 as SYDVKM. As for this clone: No antigen is known for it.

Using immunoSEQ multiplex PCR, the repertoire was profiled, and TCRdb retains in-frame clones only, with some absent. The table records under 90,000 clones, roughly 86% of them present only once. Sample: CD4+ or CD8+ T cells sorted from blood, taken in a trial of the OX40 agonist ivuxolimab. The receptor was isolated from an adult with an advanced solid tumor such as melanoma, head and neck, liver or kidney cancer. The genes are TRBV28 and TRBJ2-7, with TRBD1 as a possible D gene (6 bases). CDR3 sequence reads: CASTRQARDYEQYF. For the CDR3, the DNA is TGTGCCAGCACCCGACAGGCCAGGGACTACGAGCAGTACTTC.